This T cell receptor (beta chain) was recorded in a study of blood T cell repertoires in COVID-19. Study-level background: Sources were T cells, B-cell-depleted T cells, or PBMCs; the material itself was cDNA or gDNA.

Germline CDR1 and CDR2: SGHRS and YFSETQ. The V and J ends lost 4 bases and 0 bases, in that order; junction bases with no gene match: 3. The CDR3 covers 15 residues. Methods used by the authors: Nucleated cell number was recorded as an estimate derived from reference gene primer amplification. Profiled with immunoSEQ multiplex PCR; TCRdb holds only in-frame clones, not every one. For V, J and clone size, that table is used; D and trimming come from the DNA. The sample lists around 31,000 clones, 80% to 90% occurring once. Specimen: peripheral blood. This chain uses TRBV5-1 with TRBJ2-3, with 9 nucleotides matching TRBD2. This clonotype was sampled from a man aged 55 to 70 with acute or convalescent COVID-19. CDR3 DNA sequence: TGCGCCAGCAGCACCAGCGGGAGGAGCACAGATACGCAGTATTTT. This codes for CASSTSGRSTDTQYF.